This is a list of T cell receptor beta chains from one sample in a study of T cell repertoires in cytomegalovirus infection. The antigens these receptors bind are not known. Each CDR3 protein gets one entry after TCRdb re-called the reads with MiXCR. There are over 250,000 distinct CDR3 sequences in the sample; about 20% occur only once, and approximately 19% lies in the top ten. Sequenced material: cultured PBMCs, taken from culture after CMV antigen stimulation. The receptors were gathered from a human donor in good health (CMV status not recorded). Some clones in this sample may be carry-over from other donors' samples. The CDR3 runs from the conserved cysteine through the conserved F or W. The D gene is left open where the match is weak. Clone sizes are given selectively: once, few, many, or a class where the clone is expanded.

abundance,d_gene,j_gene,v_gene,CDR3nt,CDR3aa
NA,TRBD2,TRBJ2-2,TRBV6-2/TRBV6-3,TGTGCCAGCAGTTTGGCGGGAGTGGCTACCGGGGAGCTGTTTTTT,CASSLAGVATGELFF
NA,TRBD1,TRBJ2-3,TRBV11-1,TGTGCCAGCAGCTCAGAAATGACAGGGACAGATACGCAGTATTTT,CASSSEMTGTDTQYF
NA,TRBD2,TRBJ2-7,TRBV6-1,TGTGCCAGCAGTCGGCCCCGACTTAGCGGGAAATCGGGTGAGCAGTACTTC,CASSRPRLSGKSGEQYF
NA,TRBD1,TRBJ1-2,TRBV12-3/TRBV12-4,TGTGCCAGCAGTGTAGGACAGGGTAGGAATGGCTACACCTTC,CASSVGQGRNGYTF
once,NA,TRBJ1-2,TRBV15,TGTGCCACCAGCAGGGATAGAAACAGTGGGCGGGATGGCTACACCTTC,CATSRDRNSGRDGYTF
NA,NA,TRBJ1-2,TRBV7-2,TGTGCCAGCAGCTCCCGGACGGAGAGCTATGGCTACACCTTC,CASSSRTESYGYTF
NA,TRBD1,TRBJ2-5,TRBV18,TGTGCCACCAGACGACAGGGGACGGAGACCCAGTACTTC,CATRRQGTETQYF
many,NA,TRBJ1-2,TRBV18,TGTGCCAGCTCACCATTTTCGACTGTTTTGGATGGCTACACCTTC,CASSPFSTVLDGYTF
few,NA,TRBJ1-5,TRBV20-1,TGCAGTGCGACCCACAGGGCGGGGCAGCCCCAGCATTTT,CSATHRAGQPQHF
many,NA,TRBJ1-3,TRBV7-2,TGTGCCAGCAGCAGATGGGGGTCCGGCTCTGGAAACACCATATATTTT,CASSRWGSGSGNTIYF
many,NA,TRBJ1-4,TRBV7-7,TGTGCCAGCAGCGTCGGGGGTGGAAGTAATGAAAAACTGTTTTTT,CASSVGGGSNEKLFF
few,NA,TRBJ1-4,TRBV4-1,TGCGCCAGCAGCCGAAACAGGGCAACTAATGAAAAACTGTTTTTT,CASSRNRATNEKLFF
NA,NA,TRBJ2-3,TRBV12-3/TRBV12-4,TGTGCCAGCAGTCGCGGTGTAGCTGGAGGGCCCACAGATACGCAGTATTTT,CASSRGVAGGPTDTQYF
NA,NA,TRBJ1-5,TRBV12-3/TRBV12-4,TGTGCCAGGAGTCAAAGTTATAGCAATCAGCCCCAGCATTTT,CARSQSYSNQPQHF
NA,NA,TRBJ2-5,TRBV7-9,TGTGCCAGCAGCTCTCCGAGGGGGGAGACCCAGTACTTC,CASSSPRGETQYF
NA,TRBD2,TRBJ2-3,TRBV4-3,TGCGCCAGCAGCCCCCAGAGGACTAGCGGGAGGGCCGACACAGATACGCAGTATTTT,CASSPQRTSGRADTDTQYF
few,TRBD1,TRBJ1-1,TRBV7-9,TGTGCCGTCGACAGGGGGGGTGAAGCTTTCTTT,CAVDRGGEAFF
NA,TRBD2,TRBJ2-1,TRBV12-3/TRBV12-4,TGTGCCAGCAGTCCCTGGGGGACTAGCGGGTACAGTGAGCAGTTCTTC,CASSPWGTSGYSEQFF
few,NA,TRBJ1-1,TRBV20-1,TGCAGTGCCGATTCGGTGGGGGGGGTGAACACTGAAGCTTTCTTT,CSADSVGGVNTEAFF
many,NA,TRBJ2-7,TRBV11-1,TGTGCCAGCAGCTTAAGCAGTGATACGGGGTACGAGCAGTACTTC,CASSLSSDTGYEQYF
NA,TRBD2,TRBJ2-7,TRBV19,TGTGCCAGTAGTACGGTCGGGACTAGCGGTTTAAACGAGCAGTACTTC,CASSTVGTSGLNEQYF
NA,TRBD2,TRBJ2-1,TRBV30,TGTGCCTGGAGCTGGGGACTAGCGGGAGAAGGTGAGCAGTTCTTC,CAWSWGLAGEGEQFF
NA,NA,TRBJ2-6,TRBV6-8,TGTGCCAGCAGGGAGCACTCTGGGGCCAACGTCCTGACTTTC,CASREHSGANVLTF
many,NA,TRBJ2-1,TRBV7-6,TGTGCCAGCAGCTTAGGGTCGACGTCCTACAATGAGCAGTTCTTC,CASSLGSTSYNEQFF
NA,NA,TRBJ1-1,TRBV2,TGTGCCAGCAGTGGGGGGGGGAACACTGAAGCTTTCTTT,CASSGGGNTEAFF
few,NA,TRBJ2-7,TRBV7-3,TGTGCCAGCAGCCCCCACAACAGGGTAACCCTCGGCGAGCAGTACTTC,CASSPHNRVTLGEQYF
many,NA,TRBJ1-2,TRBV7-2,TGTGCCAGCAGCACATTTGCCCTTAACGGAGGCTACACCTTC,CASSTFALNGGYTF
NA,NA,TRBJ2-3,TRBV3-1,TGTGCCAGCAGCCAAGGAGTAGCGTCGACGCAGTATTTT,CASSQGVASTQYF
few,TRBD1,TRBJ1-5,TRBV7-2,TGTGCCAGCAGCCGCGGGACAGCTCAGCCCCAGCATTTT,CASSRGTAQPQHF
few,TRBD2,TRBJ2-3,TRBV12-3/TRBV12-4,TGTGCCAGCAGCACCAGGGCGGGAGTACCAGATACGCAGTATTTT,CASSTRAGVPDTQYF
few,NA,TRBJ2-3,TRBV9,TGTGCCAGCCTCGCCCCAATCTATCTGCGGCTCACAGATACGCAGTATTTT,CASLAPIYLRLTDTQYF
NA,NA,TRBJ2-2,TRBV6-5,NA,CASSLPGETPGSCFF
NA,NA,TRBJ2-5,TRBV18,TGTGCCAGCTCACAATTACCTATCCAACTAGAAAACCAAGAGACCCAGTACTTC,CASSQLPIQLENQETQYF
NA,NA,TRBJ2-1,TRBV27,TGTGCCAGCAGGGGGGCGGGAAGAGGTGGTGAGCAGTTCTTC,CASRGAGRGGEQFF
few,NA,TRBJ2-2,TRBV7-6,TGTGCCAGCAGCTTCAACCTGGACACCGGGGAGCTGTTTTTT,CASSFNLDTGELFF
many,NA,TRBJ1-5,TRBV7-9,TGTGCCAGCAGCATGGGGGGGGTTAATCAGCCCCAGCATTTT,CASSMGGVNQPQHF
NA,NA,TRBJ2-1,TRBV2,TGTGCCAGCAAGAAGGACTACTCCTACAATGAGCAGTTCTTC,CASKKDYSYNEQFF
NA,NA,TRBJ2-7,TRBV11-1,TGTGCCAGCAGTAGTGGGGGGGCCTCCTCCTACGAGCAGTACTTC,CASSSGGASSYEQYF
few,NA,TRBJ2-1,TRBV10-3,TGTGCCATCAGCGGGGCCTTAGATGAAGGAGTGGATGAGCAGTTCTTC,CAISGALDEGVDEQFF
many,NA,TRBJ2-6,TRBV6-1,TGTGCCAGCATCGGGCCTGGGGCCAACGTCCTGACTTTC,CASIGPGANVLTF